The T cell receptor (beta chain) described here comes from a study of T cell responses to AZD1222 COVID-19 vaccine. The table came from immunoSEQ multiplex PCR; TCRdb's copy has only in-frame clones and leaves some out. Of fewer than 150,000 clones in the sample, under 95% were seen once. Study outcomes and limitations: Seropositivity was recorded at baseline in only six AZD1222 recipients. Two AZD1222 doses significantly raised spike-specific TCR breadth and depth over controls. Among the donors, most were white British and more were female, and clonal diversity was possibly underestimated. Close to half of all spike-specific TCRs reportedly target regions of the variants that are unmutated.

With respect to this clone: The antigen is unknown.

This specimen consisted of peripheral blood, obtained on day 0 of AZD1222 vaccination. This receptor was obtained from an adult in good health.

The DNA of the CDR3 is TGTGCCAGTAGGTCAGGGGGTTGGAACTATGGCTACACCTTC. Translated, it gives CASRSGGWNYGYTF. J is TRBJ1-2 and V is TRBV19, with 7 bases aligning to TRBD1. After removal of 6 bases from V and 2 bases from J, the junction contained 6 bases not matched to a gene. The CDR3 covers 14 residues. Per germline, CDR1 LNHDA and CDR2 SQIVND (reference sequence).